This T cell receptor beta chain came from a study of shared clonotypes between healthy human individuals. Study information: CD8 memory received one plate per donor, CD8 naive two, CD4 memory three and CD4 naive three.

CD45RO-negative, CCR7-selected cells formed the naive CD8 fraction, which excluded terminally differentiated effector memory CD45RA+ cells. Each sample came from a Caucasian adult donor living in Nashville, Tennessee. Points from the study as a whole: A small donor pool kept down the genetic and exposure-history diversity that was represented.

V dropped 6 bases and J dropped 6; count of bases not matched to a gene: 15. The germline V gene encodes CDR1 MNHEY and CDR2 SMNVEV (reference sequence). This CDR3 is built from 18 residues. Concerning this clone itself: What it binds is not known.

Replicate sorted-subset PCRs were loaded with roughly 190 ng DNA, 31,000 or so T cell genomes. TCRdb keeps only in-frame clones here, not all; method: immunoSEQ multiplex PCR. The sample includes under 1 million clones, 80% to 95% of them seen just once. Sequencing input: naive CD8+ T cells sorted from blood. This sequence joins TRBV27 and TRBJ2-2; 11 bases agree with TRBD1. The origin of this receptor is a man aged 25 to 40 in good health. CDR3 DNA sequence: TGTGCCAGCAGCAGCCGGGACAGGGGGAAAGGTGTTGCCGGGGAGCTGTTTTTT. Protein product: CASSSRDRGKGVAGELFF.